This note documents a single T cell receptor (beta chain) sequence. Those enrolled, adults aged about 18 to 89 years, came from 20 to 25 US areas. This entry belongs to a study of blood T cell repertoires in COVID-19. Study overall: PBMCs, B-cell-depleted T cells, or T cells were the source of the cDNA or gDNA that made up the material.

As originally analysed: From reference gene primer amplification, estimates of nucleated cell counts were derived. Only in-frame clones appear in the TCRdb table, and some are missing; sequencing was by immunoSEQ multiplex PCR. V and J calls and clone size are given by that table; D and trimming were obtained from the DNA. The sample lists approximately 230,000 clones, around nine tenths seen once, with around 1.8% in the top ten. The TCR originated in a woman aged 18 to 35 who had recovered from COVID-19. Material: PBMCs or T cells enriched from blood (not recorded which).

The CDR3 reads CASTSVGDQPQHF. CDR3 in DNA: TGTGCCAGCACCTCAGTTGGAGATCAGCCCCAGCATTTT. V and J are TRBV7-8 and TRBJ1-5; no clear D gene. This CDR3 is built from 13 residues. Trimming shortened V by 7 bases and J by 5 bases, and 12 bases separated the two germline ends. Germline V gene data show CDR1 as SGHVS and CDR2 as FQNEAQ.